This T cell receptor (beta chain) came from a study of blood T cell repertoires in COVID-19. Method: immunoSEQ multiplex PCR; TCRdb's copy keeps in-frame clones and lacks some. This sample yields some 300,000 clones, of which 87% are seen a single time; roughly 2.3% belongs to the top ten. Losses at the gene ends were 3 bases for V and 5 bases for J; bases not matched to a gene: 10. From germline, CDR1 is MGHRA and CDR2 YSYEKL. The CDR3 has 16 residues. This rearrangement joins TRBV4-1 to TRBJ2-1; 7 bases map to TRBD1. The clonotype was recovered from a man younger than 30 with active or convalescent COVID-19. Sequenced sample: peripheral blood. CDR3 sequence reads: CASSQEGTVQNNEQFF. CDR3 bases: TGCGCCAGCAGCCAGGAAGGGACAGTTCAAAACAATGAGCAGTTCTTC.